This TCR beta chain is from a study of T cells after somatic rescue of genetic block. Germline CDR1 reads SQVTM; CDR2 reads ANQGSEA. Trimming removed 4 bases from V and 2 bases from J; junction bases left unmatched: 2. This CDR3 is 13 amino acids long. Sequenced by immunoSEQ multiplex PCR; TCRdb stores in-frame clones only, minus some. The sample lists 80,000 to 90,000 clones; 75% to 90% were seen once. Sequenced: peripheral blood mononuclear cells (PBMCs). V and J are TRBV29-1 and TRBJ2-3, with TRBD1 matching 8 bases. The sequence was obtained from a woman younger than 30. CDR3 nucleotide sequence: TGCAGCGTTGCGACAGGGGTCACAGATACGCAGTATTTT. This sequence encodes CSVATGVTDTQYF.